This note documents a single TCR beta chain sequence. The repertoire was sequenced with immunoSEQ multiplex PCR; TCRdb's copy has only in-frame clones and lacks some. The sample consists of 200,000 to 300,000 clones, around 82% of them appearing once. This CDR3 is built from 19 residues. J lost 4 bases, V lost 3 bases, and 16 bases had no gene match. Per the germline V gene, CDR1 is KGHSH and CDR2 is LQKENI. The sample comes from a study of blood T cell repertoires in COVID-19. The TCR was taken from a human donor in a cohort sampled during active COVID-19. The sequencing input was peripheral blood. The V call is TRBV18, the J call TRBJ2-5, with 11 bases that match TRBD2. CDR3 sequence: CASSPLRGTSGLEGETQYF. The DNA of the CDR3 is TGTGCCAGCTCACCGCTTAGGGGGACTAGCGGTCTGGAGGGAGAGACCCAGTACTTC.